This entry lists 26 T cell receptor beta chains sequenced from one sample in a study of radiotherapy plus CTLA-4 blockade in lung cancer. The method was immunoSEQ multiplex PCR; TCRdb's version includes in-frame clones alone and lacks a portion of them. The sample includes tens of thousands of clones, less than 85% of them seen just once. Sequenced here: peripheral blood, sampled from a patient treated with radiotherapy plus ipilimumab. The receptor set was obtained from a human donor with non-small cell lung cancer who had stable disease on radiotherapy plus ipilimumab.

The chain has TRBV5-1 and TRBJ2-3, with D maybe TRBD2 (5 bases). CDR1 and CDR2 from the germline V gene are SGHRS and YFSETQ. This CDR3 has 16 amino acids. V was trimmed by 0 bases and J by 2 bases, leaving 13 bases between them. Here the CDR3 reads CASSLGPLGNTDTQYF. The CDR3 bases are TGCGCCAGCAGCTTGGGGCCCCTCGGGAACACAGATACGCAGTATTTT.

The chain employs TRBV6-1 and TRBJ1-5; D is uncertain. This CDR3 is 17 amino acids long. Deletions cut 3 bases from V and 2 bases from J, with 17 bases between. The V gene's germline CDR1 is MNHNS and CDR2 SASEGT. For the CDR3, the DNA is TGTGCCAGCAGTGATTTATTTGGGGTTATGGGCAATCAGCCCCAGCATTTT. Translation gives CASSDLFGVMGNQPQHF.

The chain recombines TRBV7-8 with TRBJ1-2; TRBD1 is a possible D gene (6 bases). The CDR3 loop spans 18 amino acids. The V end lost 4 bases, the J end lost 0 bases, and 21 bases lay between the germline ends. The germline V gene encodes CDR1 SGHVS and CDR2 FQNEAQ. This CDR3 is CASSSPREGGTANYGYTF. DNA for the CDR3: TGTGCCAGCAGCTCACCTCGCGAGGGGGGGACGGCTAACTATGGCTACACCTTC. The variable domain in full, completed from reference TRBV7-8 and TRBJ1-2, reads GAGVSQSPRYKVAKRGQDVALRCDPISGHVSLFWYQQALGQGPEFLTYFQNEAQLDKSGLPSDRFFAERPEGSVSTLKIQRTQQEDSAVYLCASSSPREGGTANYGYTFGSGTRLTVV.

The chain couples TRBV28 to TRBJ1-2; tentative D call: TRBD1 (5 bases). V dropped 11 bases and J dropped 7 bases, with 17 bases sitting between them. This CDR3 has 12 amino acids. CDR1 is MDHEN, CDR2 SYDVKM, per germline. CDR3: CASGLRGGGYTF. Here the CDR3 DNA reads TGTGCCTCGGGGCTGCGTGGGGGTGGCTACACCTTC.

This clone was counted between two and nine times. CDR3 residues: CASSEGGGWNEQFF. In nucleotides, the CDR3 is TGTGCCAGCAGTGAAGGGGGGGGCTGGAATGAGCAGTTCTTC. V is TRBV2 and J is TRBJ2-1, with a possible D match to TRBD2 (7 bases). The CDR3 totals 14 residues. V was shortened by 1 base and J by 7 bases, with 11 bases between the two germline ends. Germline values: CDR1 SNHLY, CDR2 FYNNEI. Full variable domain (missing parts from reference TRBV2 and TRBJ2-1): EPEVTQTPSHQVTQMGQEVILRCVPISNHLYFYWYRQILGQKVEFLVSFYNNEISEKSEIFDDQFSVERPDGSNFTLKIRSTKLEDSAMYFCASSEGGGWNEQFFGPGTRLTVL.

V and J are TRBV27 and TRBJ2-7; TRBD1 aligns across 12 bases. Germline CDR1 MNHEY, CDR2 SMNVEV (reference sequence). V was pared by 6 bases and J by 1 base, with 4 bases of the junction left unmatched. CDR3 length equals 15 residues. The CDR3 sequence is CASRRGQGASYEQYV. The CDR3 DNA sequence: TGTGCCAGCAGACGGGGACAGGGGGCATCCTACGAGCAGTACGTC.

This chain links TRBV15 with TRBJ1-5; no clear D gene. CDR1 LNHNV and CDR2 YYDKDF come from the germline V gene (reference sequence). The CDR3 sequence is 14 residues long. V was shortened by 5 bases and J by 4 bases, with 12 bases between the two germline ends. CDR3 loop: CATSPGRINQPQHF. In DNA, the CDR3 is TGTGCCACCAGCCCGGGCCGGATAAATCAGCCCCAGCATTTT.

Here the CDR3 reads CASSGTGAEAFF. CDR3 in DNA: TGTGCCAGCAGTGGTACAGGGGCTGAAGCTTTCTTT. The chain recombines TRBV2 with TRBJ1-1, with 7 bases matching TRBD1. The ends lost 4 bases at V and 6 bases at J; junction bases unmatched: 2. The germline V gene encodes CDR1 SNHLY and CDR2 FYNNEI. The CDR3 loop spans 12 amino acids. The complete variable domain, with remaining parts taken from reference TRBV2 and TRBJ1-1, reads EPEVTQTPSHQVTQMGQEVILRCVPISNHLYFYWYRQILGQKVEFLVSFYNNEISEKSEIFDDQFSVERPDGSNFTLKIRSTKLEDSAMYFCASSGTGAEAFFGQGTRLTVV.

V gene TRBV27 combines with J gene TRBJ2-3; weak D call: TRBD1 (5 bases). This CDR3 is 14 amino acids long. In germline, CDR1 is MNHEY, CDR2 SMNVEV (reference sequence). The V end lost 3 bases, the J end lost 3 bases, and 10 bases lay between the germline ends. CDR3 sequence reads: CASSFQGGTDTQYF. Here the CDR3 DNA reads TGTGCCAGCAGTTTTCAGGGTGGAACAGATACGCAGTATTTT.

The chain joins TRBV9 to TRBJ1-1, with no clear D. Trimming stripped 4 bases from V and 1 base from J, with 11 bases between. The germline V gene encodes CDR1 SGDLS and CDR2 YYNGEE. The CDR3 has 14 residues. The CDR3 region is CASSLHFGNTEAFF. In nucleotides, the CDR3 is TGTGCCAGCAGCCTACATTTCGGGAACACTGAAGCTTTCTTT.

This chain connects TRBV6-1 to TRBJ1-3, with a weak D call TRBD1 (5 bases). Germline V lookup: CDR1 MNHNS, CDR2 SASEGT. With 2 bases removed from V and 0 bases from J, the gap between germline ends came to 11 bases. This CDR3 contains 16 residues. As DNA, the CDR3 is TGTGCCAGCAGTGAACTTCGGGGCCTCTCTGGAAACACCATATATTTT. The encoded protein is CASSELRGLSGNTIYF.

Written as DNA, the CDR3 is TGTGCCAGCAGTGAATTCACTGGAGAGACCCAGTACTTC. Amino acids: CASSEFTGETQYF. J is TRBJ2-5 and V is TRBV25-1; the D is unclear. Germline V gene data show CDR1 as MGHDK and CDR2 as SYGVNS. CDR3 length equals 13 residues. V was cut by 1 base and J by 4 bases, with 7 bases left in between.

This clone appeared a few times. This rearrangement joins TRBV11-2 to TRBJ1-2; D perhaps matches TRBD1 (5 bases). Germline values: CDR1 SGHAT, CDR2 FQNNGV. Trimming removed 5 bases from V and 1 base from J, with 8 bases in between. This CDR3 is 13 amino acids long. The CDR3, as DNA: TGTGCCAGCAGCAAGACAGTTAACTATGGCTACACCTTC. It codes for CASSKTVNYGYTF.

In DNA, the CDR3 is TGCGCCAGCACGACGGGACTAGCGGGGGCAACCGGGGAGCTGTTTTTT. Protein product: CASTTGLAGATGELFF. The chain couples TRBV5-1 to TRBJ2-2; TRBD2 aligns across 14 bases. V shed 6 bases, J shed 5 bases, and the junction held 6 bases outside the gene matches. The CDR3 consists of 16 residues. The V gene's germline CDR1 is SGHRS and CDR2 YFSETQ.

The rearrangement links TRBV19 to TRBJ2-5, with TRBD2 as a possible D gene (5 bases). With 3 bases removed from V and 5 bases from J, the gap between germline ends came to 7 bases. The CDR3 contains 12 residues. Per germline, CDR1 LNHDA and CDR2 SQIVND (reference sequence). The CDR3: CASSIRGETQYF. In DNA, the CDR3 is TGTGCCAGTAGTATCCGAGGGGAGACCCAGTACTTC.

The gene calls are TRBV30 and TRBJ2-1; TRBD1 might be the D (6 bases). Germline values: CDR1 GTSNPN, CDR2 SVGIG (reference sequence). The V gene lost 4 bases and the J gene lost 4 bases, with 8 bases spanning the gap. This CDR3 comprises 12 residues. CDR3 protein: CAWNTGYNEQFF. CDR3 DNA: TGTGCCTGGAATACAGGGTACAATGAGCAGTTCTTC.

The rearrangement joins TRBV2 to TRBJ2-3; D is ambiguous. There are 15 residues in the CDR3. With 0 bases removed from V and 1 base from J, the gap between germline ends came to 8 bases. Germline CDR1 SNHLY, CDR2 FYNNEI. The CDR3 region is CASSEAARGTDTQYF. As DNA, the CDR3 is TGTGCCAGCAGTGAAGCGGCTAGAGGCACAGATACGCAGTATTTT. The whole variable domain, filled in from reference TRBV2 and TRBJ2-3, reads EPEVTQTPSHQVTQMGQEVILRCVPISNHLYFYWYRQILGQKVEFLVSFYNNEISEKSEIFDDQFSVERPDGSNFTLKIRSTKLEDSAMYFCASSEAARGTDTQYFGPGTRLTVL.

Here the CDR3 DNA reads TGTGCCAGCAGTCCACGGGACCCCCTGGGGGGCTACACCTTC. This encodes CASSPRDPLGGYTF. The chain employs TRBV27 and TRBJ1-2, with D perhaps matching TRBD1 (5 bases). CDR3 length: 14 residues. V was shortened by 5 bases and J by 8 bases, with 18 bases between the two germline ends. CDR1 and CDR2 (germline): MNHEY, SMNVEV (reference sequence).

This clone was observed once. The CDR3 reads CASSLGPEADYGYTF. The CDR3, as DNA: TGTGCCAGCAGCTTGGGGCCAGAAGCTGACTATGGCTACACCTTC. This chain joins TRBV11-3 and TRBJ1-2; D is possibly TRBD1 (5 bases). V shed 3 bases and J shed 3 bases, with 14 bases lying between them. Germline V lookup: CDR1 SGHNT, CDR2 YENEEA. This CDR3 is built from 15 residues.

The chain is built from TRBV7-9 and TRBJ1-1, with D maybe TRBD1 (6 bases). This CDR3 is 13 amino acids long. Deletions cut 8 bases from V and 2 bases from J, with 12 bases between. Germline values: CDR1 SEHNR, CDR2 FQNEAQ (reference sequence). The CDR3 loop is CASCWTANTEAFF. CDR3 DNA: TGTGCCAGCTGCTGGACAGCCAACACTGAAGCTTTCTTT.

The V call is TRBV6-4, the J call TRBJ2-2; the match to TRBD2 covers 9 bases. Losses at the gene ends were 5 bases for V and 0 bases for J; bases not matched to a gene: 1. The CDR3 runs 15 residues. From germline, CDR1 is MRHNA and CDR2 SNTAGT. This CDR3 reads CASSIAGANTGELFF. Here the CDR3 DNA reads TGTGCCAGCAGTATAGCGGGGGCGAACACCGGGGAGCTGTTTTTT.

The rearrangement links TRBV11-2 to TRBJ1-2; D remains ambiguous. V was shortened by 4 bases and J by 8 bases, with 11 bases between the two germline ends. The CDR3 is 12 residues long. CDR1 SGHAT and CDR2 FQNNGV come from the germline V gene. The chain's CDR3 is CASSSEGAGYTF. The CDR3 region has the DNA TGTGCCAGCAGCTCCGAAGGCGCAGGCTACACCTTC.

CDR3 sequence: CASSVVERGNEQFF. CDR3 DNA: TGTGCCAGCAGCGTAGTGGAGCGGGGAAATGAGCAGTTCTTC. The genes are TRBV9 and TRBJ2-1, with 7 bases that match TRBD2. There are 14 residues in the CDR3. Trimming cost V 0 bases and J 7 bases; bases outside gene matches: 4. Germline-derived CDR1 and CDR2 are SGDLS and YYNGEE.

This chain connects TRBV7-8 to TRBJ1-5; D gene unclear. The CDR3 totals 15 residues. V lost 0 bases and J lost 0, with 6 bases in between. The germline CDR1 and CDR2 sequences are SGHVS and FQNEAQ. The CDR3 DNA reads TGTGCCAGCAGCTTAGCCAGGTATAGCAATCAGCCCCAGCATTTT. Its protein is CASSLARYSNQPQHF.

This clone was seen only once. This chain uses TRBV5-6 with TRBJ1-2; D ambiguous. V gave up 4 bases and J gave up 0 bases, with 16 bases separating them. The CDR3 is 16 amino acids. The germline V gene has CDR1 SGHDT and CDR2 YYEEEE. The DNA for the CDR3 is TGTGCCAGCAGCACGAGGATGGCAGGCGCTAACTATGGCTACACCTTC. Its protein product is CASSTRMAGANYGYTF.

This clone was seen only once. The rearrangement links TRBV9 to TRBJ1-6; D gene ambiguous. V was clipped by 0 bases and J by 6 bases, with 10 bases between them. This CDR3 comprises 15 residues. Germline V gene sequence: CDR1 SGDLS, CDR2 YYNGEE. In DNA form, the CDR3 reads TGTGCCAGCAGCGTAGGGGGTCAGGCTAATTCACCCCTCCACTTT. It encodes CASSVGGQANSPLHF.